Below are 22 T cell receptor beta chains sequenced from a single sample in a study of cytomegalovirus exposure and HLA in healthy donors. It was with 60 Vbeta and 13 Jbeta primers that the PCR ran. The repertoire was sequenced with immunoSEQ multiplex PCR; TCRdb's copy has only in-frame clones and lacks some. The repertoire holds about 150,000 clones, with around 79% as singletons. Sequencing was carried out using PBMCs. The receptors derive from a man aged 30 to 39 in good health and CMV-seropositive.

The chain joins TRBV7-9 to TRBJ1-4, with TRBD1 as a possible D gene (5 bases). This CDR3 spans 14 amino acids. From germline, CDR1 is SEHNR and CDR2 FQNEAQ (reference sequence). The ends were cut back, 4 bases at V and 2 bases at J, with 8 bases in the middle. CDR3 in amino acids: CASSWTLTNEKLFF. The CDR3 DNA is TGTGCCAGCAGCTGGACACTTACTAATGAAAAACTGTTTTTT.

The chain recombines TRBV5-1 with TRBJ2-7; D is undetermined. CDR3 length: 13 residues. Between the trimmed V and J ends, which lost 4 bases and 3 bases, there was a span of 11 bases. Germline lookup yields CDR1 SGHRS and CDR2 YFSETQ. The CDR3 DNA is TGCGCCAGCAGCGCCCCTTCAGGCTACGAGCAGTACTTC. Its translation is CASSAPSGYEQYF.

This clone was detected once. The rearrangement links TRBV7-6 to TRBJ1-3; D is uncertain. This CDR3 has 17 residues. CDR1 SGHVS and CDR2 FNYEAQ come from the germline V gene. The germline V and J ends were trimmed by 1 base and 0 bases, with 13 bases remaining between them. CDR3 loop: CASSLGRWANSGNTIYF. DNA for the CDR3: TGTGCCAGCAGCTTAGGTCGTTGGGCTAACTCTGGAAACACCATATATTTT.

The chain carries TRBV30 and TRBJ2-7; 10 nucleotides align to TRBD2. CDR1 GTSNPN and CDR2 SVGIG come from the germline V gene (reference sequence). The CDR3 sequence is 16 residues long. Germline trimming cut 5 bases from V and 6 bases from J; bases unmatched to any gene: 16. Written as DNA, the CDR3 is TGTGCCTGGCTGCGGGCTAGCGGGAGAAGGGCGGGCGAGCAGTACTTC. This encodes CAWLRASGRRAGEQYF. Full variable domain (missing parts from reference TRBV30 and TRBJ2-7): SQTIHQWPATLVQPVGSPLSLECTVEGTSNPNLYWYRQAAGRGLQLLFYSVGIGQISSEVPQNLSASRPQDRQFILSSKKLLLSDSGFYLCAWLRASGRRAGEQYFGPGTRLTVT.

The chain carries TRBV28 and TRBJ1-2; 8 nucleotides match TRBD1. The CDR3 length is 15 residues. CDR1 is MDHEN and CDR2 is SYDVKM in the germline V gene. Trimming at V came to 6 bases and at J to 4 bases, leaving 10 bases not matched to a gene. The CDR3 sequence: CASRDGTGDLYGYTF. In nucleotides, the CDR3 is TGTGCCAGCAGAGACGGGACAGGCGACCTCTATGGCTACACCTTC.

The chain has TRBV6-6 and TRBJ2-3, with D perhaps matching TRBD1 (5 bases). This CDR3 is built from 14 residues. Per the germline V gene, CDR1 is MNHNY and CDR2 is SVGAGI (reference sequence). V lost 7 bases and J 0 bases, leaving 11 bases between the germline ends. The CDR3 coding sequence is TGTGCCAGCAAAGTGACAGTGAGCACAGATACGCAGTATTTT. It codes for CASKVTVSTDTQYF.

V is TRBV29-1 and J is TRBJ2-2; D gene uncertain. V shed 3 bases and J shed 4 bases, with 9 bases lying between them. This CDR3 is built from 13 residues. Germline-derived CDR1 and CDR2 are SQVTM and ANQGSEA. CDR3 DNA: TGCAGCGTTGATCCAGGCCGCACCGGGGAGCTGTTTTTT. Translating gives CSVDPGRTGELFF.

V gene TRBV10-3 combines with J gene TRBJ2-1, with 12 bases fitting TRBD2. Germline CDR1 and CDR2: ENHRY and SYGVKD. The ends lost 7 bases at V and 6 bases at J; junction bases unmatched: 16. The CDR3 length is 18 residues. Written as DNA, the CDR3 is TGTGCCATCACAGGCCTAGCGGGAGGGCCACGAGCCGGCAATGAGCAGTTCTTC. This codes for CAITGLAGGPRAGNEQFF.

CDR3 in DNA: TGTGCTAGTGCTCCGGGGGGGGGTACCCAGTACTTC. Its translation: CASAPGGGTQYF. The chain carries TRBV12-5 and TRBJ2-5; 8 nucleotides agree with TRBD2. J was trimmed by 8 bases and V by 7 bases; bases with no gene match: 6. Germline assignment: CDR1 LGHNT and CDR2 FRNRAP. This CDR3 region has 12 residues.

J is TRBJ1-4 and V is TRBV2; 7 bases fit TRBD1. The ends lost 7 bases at V and 5 bases at J; junction bases unmatched: 4. CDR1 and CDR2 (germline): SNHLY, FYNNEI. The CDR3 runs to 13 residues. CDR3 DNA: TGTGCCAGCAAGGGGGCGCGCAATGAAAAACTGTTTTTT. Its translation: CASKGARNEKLFF. The complete variable domain, with remaining parts taken from reference TRBV2 and TRBJ1-4, reads EPEVTQTPSHQVTQMGQEVILRCVPISNHLYFYWYRQILGQKVEFLVSFYNNEISEKSEIFDDQFSVERPDGSNFTLKIRSTKLEDSAMYFCASKGARNEKLFFGSGTQLSVL.

V gene TRBV4-1 combines with J gene TRBJ1-1, with 7 positions matching TRBD1. Germline-derived CDR1 and CDR2 are MGHRA and YSYEKL. The V segment lost 2 bases and the J segment 5 bases; nucleotides outside the gene matches: 8. The CDR3 is 15 amino acids. The CDR3 coding sequence is TGCGCCAGCAGCCAATCTCCGACAGGGAGTACTGAAGCTTTCTTT. Protein product: CASSQSPTGSTEAFF.

This chain connects TRBV5-1 to TRBJ2-3, with 7 bases aligning to TRBD2. Trimming took 3 bases from V and 5 from J; bases not matched to a gene: 18. The CDR3 length is 18 residues. Germline V gene lookup returns CDR1 SGHRS and CDR2 YFSETQ. Here the CDR3 DNA reads TGCGCCAGCAGCTCGCGGCTAAGGGGCAGGGACTACGAAGATACGCAGTATTTT. Amino acids: CASSSRLRGRDYEDTQYF.

The chain carries TRBV2 and TRBJ2-1; D possibly corresponds to TRBD2 (6 bases). The germline V gene has CDR1 SNHLY and CDR2 FYNNEI. The CDR3 totals 14 residues. V was trimmed by 8 bases and J by 5 bases, leaving 16 bases between them. The CDR3 sequence: CASCGDSTDNEQFF. CDR3 nucleotides: TGTGCCAGCTGCGGGGACTCGACTGACAATGAGCAGTTCTTC.

V is TRBV27 and J is TRBJ2-5; maybe TRBD1 (5 bases). The CDR3 sequence is 15 residues long. Trimming cost V 6 bases and J 1 base, with 15 bases left between them. From germline, CDR1 is MNHEY and CDR2 SMNVEV (reference sequence). The chain's CDR3 is CASSFVRDLQETQYF. CDR3 coding DNA: TGTGCCAGCAGCTTCGTCAGGGATCTCCAAGAGACCCAGTACTTC.

CDR3 sequence: CASSQDRQGNTEAFF. CDR3 coding DNA: TGTGCCAGCAGCCAAGATCGGCAGGGTAACACTGAAGCTTTCTTT. The rearrangement uses TRBV4-2 and TRBJ1-1; a weak D match, TRBD1 (5 bases). The CDR3 covers 15 residues. The ends were cut back, 0 bases at V and 2 bases at J, with 10 bases in the middle. Germline values: CDR1 LGHNA, CDR2 YNFKEQ.

This clone is a singleton in its sample. The chain has TRBV14 and TRBJ1-6; 8 bases line up with TRBD1. The V gene's germline CDR1 is SGHDN and CDR2 FVKESK. The ends lost 6 bases at V and 3 bases at J; junction bases unmatched: 7. This CDR3 is built from 16 residues. This chain's CDR3 is CASRAGQAVYNSPLHF. Written as DNA, the CDR3 is TGTGCCAGCAGGGCGGGACAGGCTGTCTATAATTCACCCCTCCACTTT.

V usage is TRBV19 and J usage is TRBJ2-7; TRBD1 matches at 10 bases. The CDR3 extends over 15 amino acids. Germline V gives CDR1 LNHDA, CDR2 SQIVND (reference sequence). Germline trimming cut 3 bases from V and 6 bases from J; bases unmatched to any gene: 8. CDR3 in amino acids: CASSIGDRGILEQYF. The CDR3 nucleotides read TGTGCCAGTAGTATCGGGGACAGGGGAATCCTCGAGCAGTACTTC.

This chain links TRBV9 with TRBJ2-7, with TRBD1 as a possible D gene (5 bases). V lost 4 bases and J lost 0, with 8 bases in between. From germline, CDR1 is SGDLS and CDR2 YYNGEE. The CDR3 runs 13 residues. The DNA of the CDR3 is TGTGCCAGCAGCCCCGACAGCTCCTACGAGCAGTACTTC. Translation: CASSPDSSYEQYF.

The chain recombines TRBV28 with TRBJ1-2; 7 nucleotides agree with TRBD1. This CDR3 has 16 amino acids. V trimming: 5 bases; J trimming: 4 bases; junction bases outside the gene matches: 13. Germline V lookup: CDR1 MDHEN, CDR2 SYDVKM. CDR3 amino acids: CASSPGTVMAFYGYTF. CDR3 sequence (DNA): TGTGCCAGCAGTCCCGGGACAGTCATGGCGTTCTATGGCTACACCTTC.

The genes are TRBV28 and TRBJ2-7; 8 bases are shared with TRBD1. This CDR3 has 14 amino acids. The germline CDR1 and CDR2 sequences are MDHEN and SYDVKM. V was pared by 6 bases and J by 7 bases, with 11 bases of the junction left unmatched. The CDR3 nucleotides are TGTGCCAGCAGCCGGACGGACAGGGTGGGAGAGCAGTACTTC. Translated: CASSRTDRVGEQYF.

The chain is built from TRBV9 and TRBJ1-1; 9 bases align to TRBD1. V dropped 0 bases and J dropped 4; count of bases not matched to a gene: 7. This CDR3 spans 16 amino acids. Looked up from germline, CDR1 is SGDLS and CDR2 is YYNGEE. The CDR3 DNA is TGTGCCAGCAGCGTAGCCCGGACAGGGGTGGGCACTGAAGCTTTCTTT. This codes for CASSVARTGVGTEAFF.

V and J are TRBV2 and TRBJ2-7; 7 bases align to TRBD2. There are 14 residues in the CDR3. Germline CDR1 reads SNHLY; CDR2 reads FYNNEI. J lost 0 bases, V lost 6 bases, and 5 bases had no gene match. The CDR3 DNA sequence: TGTGCCAGCAGGGAGCGGGACCACTCCTACGAGCAGTACTTC. Translation: CASRERDHSYEQYF.